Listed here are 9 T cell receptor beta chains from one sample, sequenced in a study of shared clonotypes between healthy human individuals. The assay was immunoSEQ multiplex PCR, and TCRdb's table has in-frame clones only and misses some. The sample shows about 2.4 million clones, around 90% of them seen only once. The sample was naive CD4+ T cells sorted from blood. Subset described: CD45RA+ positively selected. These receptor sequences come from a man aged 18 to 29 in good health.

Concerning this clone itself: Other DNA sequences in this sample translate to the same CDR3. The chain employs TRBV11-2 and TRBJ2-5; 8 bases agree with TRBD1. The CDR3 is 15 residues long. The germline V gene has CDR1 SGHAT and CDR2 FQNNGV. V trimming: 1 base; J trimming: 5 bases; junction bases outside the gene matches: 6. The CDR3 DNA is TGTGCCAGCAGCTTAGGTACAGGGGGTAGGGAGACCCAGTACTTC. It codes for CASSLGTGGRETQYF.

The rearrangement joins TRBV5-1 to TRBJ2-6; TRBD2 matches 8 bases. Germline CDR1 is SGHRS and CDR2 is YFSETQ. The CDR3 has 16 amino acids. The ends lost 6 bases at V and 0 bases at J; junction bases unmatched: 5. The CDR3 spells CASTRGGASGANVLTF. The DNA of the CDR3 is TGCGCCAGCACTCGGGGGGGAGCCTCTGGGGCCAACGTCCTGACTTTC.

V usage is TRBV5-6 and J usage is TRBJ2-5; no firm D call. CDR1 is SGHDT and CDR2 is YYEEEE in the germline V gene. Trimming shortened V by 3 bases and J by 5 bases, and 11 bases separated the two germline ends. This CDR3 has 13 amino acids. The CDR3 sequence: CASSSLPRETQYF. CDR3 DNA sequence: TGTGCCAGCAGCTCTTTGCCAAGGGAGACCCAGTACTTC.

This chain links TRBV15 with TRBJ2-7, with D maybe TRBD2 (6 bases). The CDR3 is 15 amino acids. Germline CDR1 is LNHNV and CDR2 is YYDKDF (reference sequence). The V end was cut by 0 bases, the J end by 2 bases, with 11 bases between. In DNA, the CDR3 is TGTGCCACCAGCAGAGATCGGCGGGGAGCCTACGAGCAGTACTTC. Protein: CATSRDRRGAYEQYF.

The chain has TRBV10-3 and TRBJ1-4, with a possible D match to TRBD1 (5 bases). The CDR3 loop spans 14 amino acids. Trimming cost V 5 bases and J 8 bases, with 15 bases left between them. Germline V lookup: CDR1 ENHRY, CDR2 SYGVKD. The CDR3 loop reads CAISPGLDLEKLFF. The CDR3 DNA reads TGTGCCATCAGTCCGGGACTGGATTTAGAAAAACTGTTTTTT.

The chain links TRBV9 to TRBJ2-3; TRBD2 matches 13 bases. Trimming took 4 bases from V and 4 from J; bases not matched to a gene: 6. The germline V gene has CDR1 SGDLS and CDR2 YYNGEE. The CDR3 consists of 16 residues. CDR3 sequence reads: CASSSGLAGWPDTQYF. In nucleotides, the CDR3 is TGTGCCAGCAGCTCGGGACTAGCGGGATGGCCAGATACGCAGTATTTT.

The CDR3: CASSQVGLRENVRAQYF. In DNA, the CDR3 is TGCGCCAGCAGCCAAGTCGGACTGCGGGAGAATGTTCGGGCGCAGTATTTT. The V gene is TRBV4-1, the J gene TRBJ2-3, with 7 positions matching TRBD2. The CDR3 consists of 17 residues. Germline CDR1 is MGHRA and CDR2 is YSYEKL. V shed 1 base, J shed 10 bases, and the junction held 17 bases outside the gene matches.

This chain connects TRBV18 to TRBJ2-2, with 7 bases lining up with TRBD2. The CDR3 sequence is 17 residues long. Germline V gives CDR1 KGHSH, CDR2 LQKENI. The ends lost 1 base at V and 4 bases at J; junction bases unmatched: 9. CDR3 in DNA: TGTGCCAGCTCACCACAATTGTCCAGGGAGGGCACCGGGGAGCTGTTTTTT. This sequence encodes CASSPQLSREGTGELFF.

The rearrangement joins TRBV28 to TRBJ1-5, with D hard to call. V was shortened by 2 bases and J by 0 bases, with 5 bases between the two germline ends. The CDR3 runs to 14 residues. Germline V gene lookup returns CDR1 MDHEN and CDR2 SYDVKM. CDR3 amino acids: CASSLPPSNQPQHF. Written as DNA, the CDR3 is TGTGCCAGCAGTTTACCACCTAGCAATCAGCCCCAGCATTTT.